Sequencing of this TCR beta chain was carried out in a study of T cells after posttransplantation cyclophosphamide. Treatment was busulfan-fludarabine conditioning, a marrow graft, and cyclophosphamide on days +3 and +4. Biopsies of skin and gastrointestinal tract, taken during GVHD evaluation, were TRB-sequenced retrospectively from DNA. This CDR3 is 18 amino acids long. The method was immunoSEQ multiplex PCR; TCRdb's version includes in-frame clones alone and lacks a portion of them. The sample totals roughly 6 clones. Notes on this clone: No antigen is known for it.

General study findings and limits: Later post-transplant blood repertoires were often dominated by donor CD8+ memory clones. Tissue-infiltrating T cells from skin or gut overlapped little with blood T cells.

V gene TRBV1 combines with J gene TRBJ2-6; whether TRBD2, the table's D call, matches the DNA was not checked. TRBV1 is deemed a pseudogene. This specimen was skin tissue, taken about 520 days after allogeneic stem cell transplant with posttransplant cyclophosphamide. The TCR originated in a female patient aged 40 to 50 who received an allogeneic stem cell transplant from an unrelated donor, was CMV-positive, and had acute GVHD only. Some T cells may be transferred from the graft donor. The CDR3 spells CTSRREDLCKSRANVLTF. Written as DNA, the CDR3 is TGCACCAGCAGGCGAGAAGATTTGTGCAAAAGTCGGGCCAACGTCCTGACTTTC.